This T cell receptor beta chain originates from a study of blood T cell repertoires in COVID-19. About the research overall: Samples representing acute and convalescent COVID-19 were sourced from the United States, Italy and Spain.

Profiling relied on immunoSEQ multiplex PCR, and the TCRdb table lists in-frame clones only, not all of them. The sample holds a few hundred thousand clones, 90% seen once. The germline V gene encodes CDR1 LNHDA and CDR2 SQIVND (reference sequence). V was clipped by 6 bases and J by 0 bases; unmatched bases: 18. The CDR3 spans 19 residues. The material sequenced was PBMCs or T cells enriched from blood (not recorded which). This chain uses TRBV19 with TRBJ1-1, with 8 bases that match TRBD1. The TCR comes from a man aged 18 to 30 who had recovered from COVID-19. CDR3 sequence: CASRGRFRRTGPLNTEAFF. The CDR3 region has the DNA TGTGCCAGTAGAGGGAGATTCAGGAGGACAGGGCCCCTGAACACTGAAGCTTTCTTT.